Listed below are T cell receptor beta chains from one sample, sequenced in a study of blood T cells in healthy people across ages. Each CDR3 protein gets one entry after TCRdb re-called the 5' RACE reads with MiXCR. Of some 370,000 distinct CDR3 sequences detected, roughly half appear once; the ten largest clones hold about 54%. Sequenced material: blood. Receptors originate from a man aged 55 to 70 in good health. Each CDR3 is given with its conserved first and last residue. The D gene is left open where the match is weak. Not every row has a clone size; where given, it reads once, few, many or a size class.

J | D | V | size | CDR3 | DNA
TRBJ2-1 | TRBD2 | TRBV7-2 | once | CASSSWRGDNEQFF | TGTGCCAGCAGCTCCTGGCGGGGGGACAATGAGCAGTTCTTC
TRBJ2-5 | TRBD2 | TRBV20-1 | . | CSAPPASGTSGETQYF | TGCAGTGCCCCCCCAGCTAGCGGAACCTCGGGAGAGACCCAGTACTTC
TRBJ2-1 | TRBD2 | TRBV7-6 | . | CASSPPSGSIREQFF | TGTGCCAGCAGCCCTCCTAGCGGGTCGATTCGTGAGCAGTTCTTC
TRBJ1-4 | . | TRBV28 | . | CASSQGRGLNEKLFF | TGTGCCAGCAGCCAGGGGAGAGGCCTTAATGAAAAACTGTTTTTT
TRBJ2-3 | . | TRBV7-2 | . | CASSALGRGLTDTQYF | TGTGCCAGCAGCGCGTTGGGCCGGGGGCTCACAGATACGCAGTATTTT
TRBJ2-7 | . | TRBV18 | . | CASSPRMKAYNEQYF | TGTGCCAGCTCACCACGTATGAAGGCCTACAATGAGCAGTACTTC
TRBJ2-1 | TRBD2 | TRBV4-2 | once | CASSQAHSGSWNEQFF | TGTGCCAGCAGCCAGGCCCATAGCGGGAGCTGGAATGAGCAGTTCTTC
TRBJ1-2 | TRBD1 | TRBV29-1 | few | CSVRQGAEGYTF | TGCAGCGTGCGACAGGGGGCTGAAGGCTACACCTTC
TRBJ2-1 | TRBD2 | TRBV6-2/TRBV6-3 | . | CASRPGLALADEQFF | TGTGCCAGCAGACCGGGACTAGCCTTAGCCGATGAGCAGTTCTTC
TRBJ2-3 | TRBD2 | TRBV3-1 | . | CASSPGLAEDTQYF | TGTGCCAGCAGCCCGGGACTAGCGGAAGATACGCAGTATTTT
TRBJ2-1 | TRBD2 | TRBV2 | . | CASRDTSGTYNEQFF | TGTGCCAGCAGAGACACTAGCGGAACCTACAATGAGCAGTTCTTC
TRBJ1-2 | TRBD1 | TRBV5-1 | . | CASSLAGQGGAGYTF | TGCGCCAGCAGCTTGGCGGGACAGGGTGGAGCTGGCTACACCTTC
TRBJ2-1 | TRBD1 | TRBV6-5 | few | CASSQGQGGHNEQFF | TGTGCCAGCAGTCAAGGACAGGGTGGACACAATGAGCAGTTCTTC
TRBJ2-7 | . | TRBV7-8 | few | CATTGAGVSYEQYF | TGTGCCACTACAGGGGCGGGAGTGAGCTACGAGCAGTACTTC
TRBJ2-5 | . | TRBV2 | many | CASSDSQETQYF | TGTGCCAGCAGTGATAGCCAAGAGACCCAGTACTTC
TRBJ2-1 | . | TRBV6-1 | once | CASSVWGCEQFF | TGTGCCAGCAGTGTTTGGGGATGTGAGCAGTTCTTC
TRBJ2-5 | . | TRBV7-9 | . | CASSPRTRGSQETQYF | TGTGCCAGCAGCCCCCGGACCAGGGGCAGCCAAGAGACCCAGTACTTC
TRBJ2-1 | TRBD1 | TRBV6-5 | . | CASILGRGTGYNEQFF | TGTGCCAGCATTCTGGGAAGGGGGACAGGCTACAATGAGCAGTTCTTC
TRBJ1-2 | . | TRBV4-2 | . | CASSQGAVNYGYTF | TGTGCCAGCAGCCAGGGGGCAGTTAACTATGGCTACACCTTC